The 27 T cell receptor beta chains given below trace back to one sample, sequenced in a study of identical twins. MiXCR was run by TCRdb on the 5' RACE reads, yielding one entry per CDR3 protein. The sample holds hundreds of thousands of distinct CDR3 sequences, roughly an eighth seen once. The sample was also reused in another study, on yellow fever vaccine responses in identical twins.

Sequenced material: PBMCs. These receptors were collected from a woman aged 18-29 years in good health.

This clonotype was seen many times. V gene TRBV15 combines with J gene TRBJ2-1, with 8 positions matching TRBD2. The CDR3 consists of 16 residues. Germline V CDR1 and CDR2: LNHNV, YYDKDF (reference sequence). The junction had 8 bases not matched to a gene; V was cut back by 0 bases and J by 7 bases. The CDR3 sequence is CATSRDDGRARNEQFF. The CDR3 nucleotides read TGTGCCACCAGCAGAGATGACGGGAGGGCTAGAAATGAGCAGTTCTTC.

The V call is TRBV20-1, the J call TRBJ2-4; D is unresolved. Per germline, CDR1 DFQATT and CDR2 SNEGSKA (reference sequence). This CDR3 has 13 amino acids. The CDR3: CGIGSLAKNIQYF. CDR3 bases: TGCGGGATAGGGTCACTAGCCAAAAACATTCAGTACTTC.

This clonotype was picked up a small number of times. This chain uses TRBV10-3 with TRBJ2-5, with a possible D match to TRBD1 (5 bases). Germline values: CDR1 ENHRY, CDR2 SYGVKD. The ends were cut back, 10 bases at V and 5 bases at J, with 17 bases in the middle. The CDR3 extends over 13 amino acids. The CDR3 DNA reads TGTGCCACTCAGGGAAGGGTTTTTGAGACCCAGTACTTC. Translating it yields CATQGRVFETQYF.

The V gene is TRBV12-3 or TRBV12-4, the J gene TRBJ1-2, with 8 bases aligning to TRBD1. CDR3 length: 13 residues. The junction had 5 bases not matched to a gene; V was cut back by 4 bases and J by 7 bases. The CDR3 reads CASSYDRGGGYTF. The CDR3 coding sequence is TGTGCCAGCAGTTACGACAGGGGTGGTGGCTACACCTTC.

The chain joins TRBV25-1 to TRBJ2-2, with D perhaps matching TRBD1 (5 bases). CDR3 length: 15 amino acids. Germline lookup yields CDR1 MGHDK and CDR2 SYGVNS. V was clipped by 3 bases and J by 1 base, with 9 bases between them. CDR3: CASSDIQGNTGELFF. In nucleotides, the CDR3 is TGTGCCAGCAGTGATATTCAGGGGAACACCGGGGAGCTGTTTTTT.

The V and J genes are TRBV12-3 or TRBV12-4 and TRBJ2-1, with unresolved D. V was clipped by 7 bases and J by 0 bases, with 16 bases between them. The CDR3 runs to 16 residues. In DNA form, the CDR3 reads TGTGCCAGCAATTTTGCCCCGGCTGGCTCCTACAATGAGCAGTTCTTC. This sequence encodes CASNFAPAGSYNEQFF.

In its sample, this clonotype was seen a few times. The chain carries TRBV11-2 and TRBJ2-1, with D perhaps TRBD1 (6 bases). Germline-derived CDR1 and CDR2 are SGHAT and FQNNGV. The CDR3 is made up of 14 amino acids. Trimming removed 5 bases at V and 7 bases at J, with 15 bases between. The CDR3 nucleotides are TGTGCCAGCAGCCCGACAGGACCATTAAATGAGCAGTTCTTC. This sequence encodes CASSPTGPLNEQFF.

This sequence joins TRBV20-1 and TRBJ2-1; D not certain. There are 13 residues in the CDR3. Trimming stripped 5 bases from V and 5 bases from J, with 13 bases between. From germline, CDR1 is DFQATT and CDR2 SNEGSKA (reference sequence). The CDR3 is CSARYFGHNEQFF. CDR3 DNA: TGCAGTGCTCGCTATTTCGGGCACAATGAGCAGTTCTTC.

The genes are TRBV4-1 and TRBJ2-5; 7 nucleotides match TRBD2. Germline V gene sequence: CDR1 MGHRA, CDR2 YSYEKL. The ends lost 4 bases at V and 1 base at J; junction bases unmatched: 9. This CDR3 has 16 amino acids. In DNA, the CDR3 is TGCGCCAGCAGCCGAGATGGAGCGGGACCCCAAGAGACCCAGTACTTC. It encodes CASSRDGAGPQETQYF.

A few counts support this clonotype. The chain is built from TRBV28 and TRBJ1-2; TRBD1 aligns across 8 bases. With 6 bases clipped from V and 6 bases from J, the junction kept 3 bases outside the gene matches. The CDR3 runs 12 residues. CDR1 is MDHEN and CDR2 is SYDVKM in the germline V gene. The CDR3 is CASSRDRHGYTF. Here the CDR3 DNA reads TGTGCCAGCAGCCGGGACAGGCATGGCTACACCTTC.

This clonotype has a handful of counts. The V and J genes are TRBV7-9 and TRBJ1-2; D not resolved. Germline V gene data show CDR1 as SEHNR and CDR2 as FQNEAQ (reference sequence). V was cut by 0 bases and J by 5 bases, with 10 bases left in between. This CDR3 region has 14 residues. In DNA, the CDR3 is TGTGCCAGCAGCTTAGCGGTGGCTGGGTATGGCTACACCTTC. It codes for CASSLAVAGYGYTF.

This clonotype has at least ten counts. This rearrangement joins TRBV5-1 to TRBJ2-2; D is tentatively TRBD1 or TRBD2 (6 bases each). Germline V gives CDR1 SGHRS, CDR2 YFSETQ. CDR3 length: 15 residues. V lost 1 base, J lost 7 bases, and 14 bases lay in between. The CDR3 loop is CASSLMGGQDGELFF. Here the CDR3 DNA reads TGCGCCAGCAGCTTGATGGGGGGCCAAGACGGGGAGCTGTTTTTT.

V usage is TRBV15 and J usage is TRBJ1-1, with D possibly TRBD1 on 5 matching bases. This CDR3 spans 13 amino acids. Trimming cost V 4 bases and J 5 bases, with 11 bases left between them. Germline V lookup: CDR1 LNHNV, CDR2 YYDKDF (reference sequence). DNA of the CDR3: TGTGCCACCAGCACAGGGAGGGGAACTGAAGCTTTCTTT. Protein product: CATSTGRGTEAFF.

V and J are TRBV29-1 and TRBJ1-2; D might be TRBD1 (6 bases). The length of the CDR3 is 13 residues. Germline loops: CDR1 SQVTM, CDR2 ANQGSEA. V dropped 5 bases and J dropped 5 bases, with 15 bases sitting between them. The CDR3 DNA sequence: TGCAGCGTTAATTCGGACAGAACATATGGCTACACCTTC. As protein: CSVNSDRTYGYTF.

This clonotype was seen at least ten times. The chain carries TRBV10-3 and TRBJ2-3, with D possibly being TRBD2 (6 bases). V was pared by 3 bases and J by 5 bases, with 18 bases between. CDR1 and CDR2 from the germline V gene are ENHRY and SYGVKD. The CDR3 extends over 16 amino acids. CDR3 sequence reads: CAISEGGALVGDTQYF. The CDR3 DNA sequence: TGTGCCATCAGTGAAGGAGGGGCCCTTGTTGGAGATACGCAGTATTTT.

This clonotype has only a few counts. The chain joins TRBV5-1 to TRBJ2-1, with TRBD2 as a possible D gene (5 bases). This CDR3 has 13 amino acids. V was clipped by 4 bases and J by 7 bases, with 12 bases between them. Germline CDR1 and CDR2: SGHRS and YFSETQ. The DNA for the CDR3 is TGCGCCAGCAGCGAACCGGGGAAGAATGAGCAGTTCTTC. The encoded protein is CASSEPGKNEQFF.

This chain connects TRBV5-1 to TRBJ2-2; TRBD2 agrees at 7 bases. J gave up 6 bases and V 0 bases, and 8 bases lay outside the gene matches. The germline V gene has CDR1 SGHRS and CDR2 YFSETQ. CDR3 length equals 16 residues. The CDR3 sequence is CASSLAGRTSAGELFF. As DNA, the CDR3 is TGCGCCAGCAGCTTGGCCGGTAGGACTAGTGCCGGGGAGCTGTTTTTT. The whole variable domain, remainder taken from reference TRBV5-1 and TRBJ2-2, is KAGVTQTPRYLIKTRGQQVTLSCSPISGHRSVSWYQQTPGQGLQFLFEYFSETQRNKGNFPGRFSGRQFSNSRSEMNVSTLELGDSALYLCASSLAGRTSAGELFFGEGSRLTVL.

J is TRBJ2-1 and V is TRBV6-1; TRBD2 matches 7 bases. Germline assignment: CDR1 MNHNS and CDR2 SASEGT. The V gene end was trimmed by 6 bases and the J gene end by 6 bases; junction bases not matched to a gene: 8. The CDR3 consists of 14 residues. The CDR3 protein is CASRGTTLRNEQFF. The CDR3 nucleotides are TGTGCCAGCAGGGGGACTACCCTACGCAATGAGCAGTTCTTC.

This clonotype has only a few counts. The chain carries TRBV5-5 and TRBJ2-1, with a weak D call TRBD1 (5 bases). Looked up from germline, CDR1 is SGHKS and CDR2 is YYEKEE (reference sequence). V shed 2 bases and J shed 2 bases, with 17 bases lying between them. The CDR3 runs 17 residues. CDR3 DNA sequence: TGTGCCAGCAGCTTTGGACACCCGACAGCCACCTACAATGAGCAGTTCTTC. Its protein product is CASSFGHPTATYNEQFF.

The sample holds a few counts of this clonotype. This chain joins TRBV12-3 or TRBV12-4 and TRBJ2-2; the match to TRBD2 covers 11 bases. The trim removed 5 bases at V and 3 bases at J, leaving 8 bases unmatched. The CDR3 is 17 residues long. The CDR3 loop is CASSPLLAGVDTGELFF. Here the CDR3 DNA reads TGTGCCAGCAGTCCCTTACTAGCGGGAGTCGACACCGGGGAGCTGTTTTTT.

This clonotype was recorded many times. This chain joins TRBV12-3 or TRBV12-4 and TRBJ2-5; the match to TRBD2 covers 8 bases. The CDR3 sequence is 15 residues long. Trimming cost V 8 bases and J 7 bases; bases outside gene matches: 15. CDR3 nucleotide sequence: TGTGCCAGCCGTCCACAGAGCGGGAGCGGAGTGACCCAGTACTTC. It translates to CASRPQSGSGVTQYF.

This clonotype was found a few times. The chain couples TRBV5-6 to TRBJ2-2; 12 bases match TRBD2. The length of the CDR3 is 17 residues. The germline gives CDR1 SGHDT, CDR2 YYEEEE. Losses at the gene ends were 1 base for V and 6 bases for J; bases not matched to a gene: 7. The DNA for the CDR3 is TGTGCCAGCAGCTTGCCCGGACTAGCGGGATTGTCCGGGGAGCTGTTTTTT. Encoded protein: CASSLPGLAGLSGELFF.

The chain has TRBV7-9 and TRBJ2-4; possible D gene TRBD1, 5 bases. The CDR3 contains 13 residues. V lost 0 bases to trimming and J lost 6 bases, with 6 bases between them. The germline V gene encodes CDR1 SEHNR and CDR2 FQNEAQ (reference sequence). CDR3 region: CASSLAQANIQYF. As DNA, the CDR3 is TGTGCCAGCAGCTTAGCACAGGCAAACATTCAGTACTTC.

This clonotype was seen at least ten times. The chain is built from TRBV7-2 and TRBJ2-7; tentative D call: TRBD2 (6 bases). The germline V gene encodes CDR1 SGHTA and CDR2 FQGNSA. This CDR3 comprises 14 residues. Trimming removed 6 bases from V and 1 base from J, with 13 bases in between. CDR3: CASSIGEASYEQYF. In DNA form, the CDR3 reads TGTGCCAGCAGTATCGGGGAGGCTTCCTACGAGCAGTACTTC.

This clonotype was seen a handful of times. The CDR3, as DNA: TGTGCCAGCAGCGTTGTGGCCGGGGAGCTGTTTTTT. Protein sequence: CASSVVAGELFF. V usage is TRBV9 and J usage is TRBJ2-2, with unresolved D. Trimming took 2 bases from V and 6 from J, leaving 5 bases between them. Germline loops: CDR1 SGDLS, CDR2 YYNGEE. The CDR3 has 12 residues.

The table lists this clonotype with many counts. V and J are TRBV7-9 and TRBJ2-1; D is undetermined. V lost 10 bases, J lost 7 bases, and 5 bases lay in between. The CDR3 loop spans 9 amino acids. From germline, CDR1 is SEHNR and CDR2 FQNEAQ (reference sequence). CDR3 nucleotides: TGTGCCATCCAGAATGAGCAGTTCTTC. It is translated as CAIQNEQFF.

This clonotype was seen many times. The chain uses TRBV7-9 and TRBJ1-1, with D unclear. V lost 5 bases to trimming and J lost 2 bases, with 6 bases between them. Germline lookup yields CDR1 SEHNR and CDR2 FQNEAQ (reference sequence). The CDR3 spans 12 residues. The CDR3 region is CASSPINTEAFF. The CDR3 DNA sequence: TGTGCCAGCAGCCCCATAAACACTGAAGCTTTCTTT.